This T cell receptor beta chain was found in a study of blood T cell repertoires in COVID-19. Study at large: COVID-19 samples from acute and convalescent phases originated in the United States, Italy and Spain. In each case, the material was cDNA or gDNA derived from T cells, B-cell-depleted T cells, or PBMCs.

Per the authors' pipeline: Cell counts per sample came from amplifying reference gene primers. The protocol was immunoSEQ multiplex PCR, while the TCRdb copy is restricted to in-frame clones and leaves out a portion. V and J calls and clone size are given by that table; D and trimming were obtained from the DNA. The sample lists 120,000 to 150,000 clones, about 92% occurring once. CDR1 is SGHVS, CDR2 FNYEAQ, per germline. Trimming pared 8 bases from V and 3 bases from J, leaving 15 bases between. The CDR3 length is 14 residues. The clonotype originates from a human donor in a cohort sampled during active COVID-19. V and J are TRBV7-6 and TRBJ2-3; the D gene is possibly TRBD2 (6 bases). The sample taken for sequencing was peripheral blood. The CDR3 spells CASSSAGRTDTQYF. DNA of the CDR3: TGTGCCAGCTCGTCCGCGGGGAGGACAGATACGCAGTATTTT. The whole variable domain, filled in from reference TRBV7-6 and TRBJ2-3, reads GAGVSQSPRYKVTKRGQDVALRCDPISGHVSLYWYRQALGQGPEFLTYFNYEAQQDKSGLPNDRFSAERPEGSISTLTIQRTEQRDSAMYRCASSSAGRTDTQYFGPGTRLTVL.